This passage covers 13 T cell receptor beta chains from one sample sequenced in a study of T cell responses to AZD1222 COVID-19 vaccine. Libraries were prepared by immunoSEQ multiplex PCR; TCRdb keeps only in-frame clonotypes and omits some of them. The sample holds about 56,000 clones, over 75% seen once. The specimen was peripheral blood, collected on day 0 of AZD1222 vaccination. The source of these receptors is an adult in good health.

The V call is TRBV19, the J call TRBJ2-5; 10 nucleotides match TRBD1. This CDR3 region has 14 residues. Per the germline V gene, CDR1 is LNHDA and CDR2 is SQIVND (reference sequence). J lost 4 bases, V lost 4 bases, and 3 bases had no gene match. The CDR3 protein is CASSTRQGAETQYF. The CDR3 bases are TGTGCCAGTAGTACGAGACAGGGGGCAGAGACCCAGTACTTC.

The CDR3 DNA is TGTGCCAGCAGGAGCCCCCCCCCTTACAATGAGCAGTTCTTC. Translating it yields CASRSPPPYNEQFF. The V and J genes are TRBV7-9 and TRBJ2-1, with D unclear. This CDR3 region has 14 residues. Between the trimmed V and J ends, which lost 6 bases and 4 bases, there was a span of 13 bases. CDR1 and CDR2 (germline): SEHNR, FQNEAQ (reference sequence).

On this clone itself: Mismatch with germline at one junction end may stem from a read error. The rearrangement links TRBV24-1 to TRBJ2-2; D could derive from TRBD1 or TRBD2 (5 bases each). This CDR3 is 16 amino acids long. In germline, CDR1 is KGHDR, CDR2 SFDVKD. The CDR3 loop is CPPSPPGTGTTGELFF. The DNA of the CDR3 is TGCCCCCCCAGTCCCCCCGGGACCGGGACGACCGGGGAGCTGTTTTTT.

V is TRBV19 and J is TRBJ1-5; D is perhaps TRBD1 (5 bases). This CDR3 is 15 amino acids long. The germline V gene has CDR1 LNHDA and CDR2 SQIVND (reference sequence). The V end lost 5 bases, the J end lost 4 bases, and 15 bases lay between the germline ends. CDR3: CASSWSTAANQPQHF. CDR3 coding DNA: TGTGCCAGTAGTTGGTCGACAGCAGCTAATCAGCCCCAGCATTTT.

The chain uses TRBV19 and TRBJ2-5; D tentatively fits TRBD1 or TRBD2 (5 bases each). Between the trimmed V and J ends, which lost 5 bases and 1 base, there was a span of 14 bases. The CDR3 has 15 amino acids. Germline V gives CDR1 LNHDA, CDR2 SQIVND (reference sequence). The CDR3 region has the DNA TGTGCCAGTAGTCCGCGGCGAGGGACCCAAGAGACCCAGTACTTC. The encoded protein is CASSPRRGTQETQYF.

The rearrangement uses TRBV24-1 and TRBJ2-3; a possible D gene is TRBD1 (6 bases). CDR3 length equals 18 residues. V was cut by 0 bases and J by 2 bases, with 17 bases left in between. In germline, CDR1 is KGHDR, CDR2 SFDVKD. CDR3 coding DNA: TGTGCCACCAGTGATTTGCCCGTAGGGACATCTAACACAGATACGCAGTATTTT. Residues: CATSDLPVGTSNTDTQYF.

The genes are TRBV10-3 and TRBJ1-1; perhaps TRBD1 as D (5 bases). The CDR3 covers 12 residues. Germline assignment: CDR1 ENHRY and CDR2 SYGVKD. Between the trimmed V and J ends, which lost 8 bases and 2 bases, there was a span of 9 bases. The CDR3 spells CAIGTQNTEAFF. The CDR3 region has the DNA TGTGCCATCGGGACGCAAAACACTGAAGCTTTCTTT.

This chain connects TRBV7-6 to TRBJ2-3; D may match TRBD1 or TRBD2 (5 bases each). Looked up from germline, CDR1 is SGHVS and CDR2 is FNYEAQ. Trimming pared 4 bases from V and 3 bases from J, leaving 14 bases between. The CDR3 loop spans 15 amino acids. Here the CDR3 DNA reads TGTGCCAGCAGCTCCGGGACCCAACGGACAGATACGCAGTATTTT. The encoded protein is CASSSGTQRTDTQYF. The variable domain in full, completed from reference TRBV7-6 and TRBJ2-3, reads GAGVSQSPRYKVTKRGQDVALRCDPISGHVSLYWYRQALGQGPEFLTYFNYEAQQDKSGLPNDRFSAERPEGSISTLTIQRTEQRDSAMYRCASSSGTQRTDTQYFGPGTRLTVL.

This chain uses TRBV6-5 with TRBJ1-1; 7 bases line up with TRBD1. The V segment lost 5 bases and the J segment 5 bases; nucleotides outside the gene matches: 5. This CDR3 comprises 13 residues. Germline V gives CDR1 MNHEY, CDR2 SVGAGI. The CDR3 DNA reads TGTGCCAGCAGTCACCAGGGGGAGACTGAAGCTTTCTTT. This translates into CASSHQGETEAFF.

This chain uses TRBV27 with TRBJ2-7; 7 nucleotides agree with TRBD1. The germline V gene has CDR1 MNHEY and CDR2 SMNVEV (reference sequence). The CDR3 is made up of 17 amino acids. The V and J ends lost 0 bases and 1 base, in that order; junction bases with no gene match: 9. The CDR3 DNA reads as TGTGCCAGCAGTTTATCCCTTGGGACAGAGTTTTCCTACGAGCAGTACTTC. It specifies CASSLSLGTEFSYEQYF.

The chain recombines TRBV6-2 or TRBV6-3 with TRBJ2-1, with 10 bases that match TRBD1. V shed 5 bases and J 2 bases; nucleotides not matched to a gene: 3. Germline V gene sequence: CDR1 MNHEY, CDR2 SVGEGT. The CDR3 runs 15 residues. CDR3 region: CASSRGQGPYNEQFF. The CDR3 DNA is TGTGCCAGCAGTCGGGGACAGGGGCCCTACAATGAGCAGTTCTTC.

The V call is TRBV9, the J call TRBJ2-2; TRBD1 matches 10 bases. The V gene end was trimmed by 4 bases and the J gene end by 6 bases; junction bases not matched to a gene: 6. This CDR3 is 15 amino acids long. Germline values: CDR1 SGDLS, CDR2 YYNGEE. In nucleotides, the CDR3 is TGTGCCAGCAGCCCACGGACAGGGGGGGCCGGGGAGCTGTTTTTT. Translation gives CASSPRTGGAGELFF.

The V call is TRBV3-1 (or the pseudogene TRBV3-2), the J call TRBJ2-1; 9 bases are a match to TRBD2. Per germline, CDR1 LGHDT and CDR2 YNNKEL (reference sequence). V dropped 0 bases and J dropped 3; count of bases not matched to a gene: 9. CDR3 size: 18 residues. The CDR3 sequence: CASSQEVIAGALYNEQFF. The CDR3 nucleotides are TGTGCCAGCAGCCAAGAGGTCATAGCGGGGGCCCTCTACAATGAGCAGTTCTTC.